These 18 T cell receptor beta chains came from one sample sequenced in a study of blood T cell repertoires in COVID-19. Sequenced by immunoSEQ multiplex PCR; TCRdb stores in-frame clones only, minus some. The profile shows 150,000 to 170,000 clones, roughly 83% of them singletons. Material for sequencing was peripheral blood. Receptors originate from an older woman with COVID-19, enrolled during active disease.

This chain links TRBV7-8 with TRBJ2-2, with 12 bases aligning to TRBD2. The CDR3 sequence is 16 residues long. V lost 5 bases to trimming and J lost 8 bases; unmatched junction nucleotides: 9. Per the germline V gene, CDR1 is SGHVS and CDR2 is FQNEAQ. CDR3 loop: CASSPLAGGPRGELFF. DNA of the CDR3: TGTGCCAGCAGCCCGCTAGCGGGAGGGCCCCGAGGGGAGCTGTTTTTT.

The chain has TRBV6-5 and TRBJ1-2; 8 positions match TRBD1. V was pared by 0 bases and J by 1 base, with 1 base of the junction left unmatched. Per the germline V gene, CDR1 is MNHEY and CDR2 is SVGAGI. This CDR3 spans 15 amino acids. The CDR3 DNA follows: TGTGCCAGCAGTTACTCCGACAGGGGTAACTATGGCTACACCTTC. Translated: CASSYSDRGNYGYTF.

The chain couples TRBV6-5 to TRBJ2-1; D gene unclear. V was shortened by 6 bases and J by 6 bases, with 12 bases between the two germline ends. CDR3 length: 13 residues. Germline loops: CDR1 MNHEY, CDR2 SVGAGI. As DNA, the CDR3 is TGTGCCAGCAGGGGCCCGTTTGTCAATGAGCAGTTCTTC. Translating gives CASRGPFVNEQFF.

The chain employs TRBV14 and TRBJ2-7; 8 bases fit TRBD2. This CDR3 region has 17 residues. Germline V gene lookup returns CDR1 SGHDN and CDR2 FVKESK. Losses at the gene ends were 1 base for V and 0 bases for J; bases not matched to a gene: 8. DNA of the CDR3: TGTGCCAGCAGCCAAGGGTATACGGGAGGGAGCTCCTACGAGCAGTACTTC. This gives the protein CASSQGYTGGSSYEQYF. The full variable domain, rest sourced from reference TRBV14 and TRBJ2-7, is EAGVTQFPSHSVIEKGQTVTLRCDPISGHDNLYWYRRVMGKEIKFLLHFVKESKQDESGMPNNRFLAERTGGTYSTLKVQPAELEDSGVYFCASSQGYTGGSSYEQYFGPGTRLTVT.

This chain links TRBV19 with TRBJ2-5; possible D gene TRBD2, 6 bases. The CDR3 has 15 amino acids. V lost 8 bases, J lost 5 bases, and 21 bases lay in between. CDR1 is LNHDA and CDR2 is SQIVND in the germline V gene (reference sequence). As DNA, the CDR3 is TGTGCCAGTGGGGCCGGGACTCACTCAGCGGAGACCCAGTACTTC. Translated: CASGAGTHSAETQYF.

This clone is a singleton in its sample. J is TRBJ1-1 and V is TRBV5-1; D might be TRBD1 (5 bases). Germline assignment: CDR1 SGHRS and CDR2 YFSETQ. Trimming left V 0 bases short and J 0 bases short, with 12 bases between. This CDR3 spans 16 amino acids. The CDR3 sequence is CASSLEQAIMNTEAFF. CDR3 DNA sequence: TGCGCCAGCAGCTTGGAACAGGCGATCATGAACACTGAAGCTTTCTTT.

This clone was detected only a few times. The chain links TRBV4-1 to TRBJ2-2, with a weak D call TRBD1 (7 bases). The CDR3 length is 14 residues. Germline V gene sequence: CDR1 MGHRA, CDR2 YSYEKL. V was clipped by 4 bases and J by 4 bases, with 10 bases between them. The CDR3 DNA sequence: TGCGCCAGCAGCCGGAGGGACAGCACCGGGGAGCTGTTTTTT. Translated, it gives CASSRRDSTGELFF.

The chain recombines TRBV27 with TRBJ1-1; D not certain. V lost 1 base and J 10 bases, leaving 19 bases between the germline ends. From germline, CDR1 is MNHEY and CDR2 SMNVEV (reference sequence). There are 15 residues in the CDR3. For the CDR3, the DNA is TGTGCCAGCAGTTTATACCAGGACCGGGGAAGCGGAGCTTTCTTT. Protein sequence: CASSLYQDRGSGAFF.

V is TRBV5-1 and J is TRBJ1-1; no definite D call. Between the trimmed V and J ends, which lost 4 bases and 1 base, there was a span of 14 bases. The CDR3 extends over 15 amino acids. Germline assignment: CDR1 SGHRS and CDR2 YFSETQ. The CDR3 here is CASSPLTQKNTEAFF. CDR3 nucleotide sequence: TGCGCCAGCAGCCCACTCACACAGAAGAACACTGAAGCTTTCTTT.

The chain carries TRBV5-6 and TRBJ1-5; D call uncertain. V was pared by 4 bases and J by 2 bases, with 16 bases between. Germline CDR1 is SGHDT and CDR2 is YYEEEE. This CDR3 region has 16 residues. CDR3 DNA sequence: TGTGCCAGCAGCCCAGGCAACGATCTCGGCAATCAGCCCCAGCATTTT. It translates to CASSPGNDLGNQPQHF.

In its sample, this clone was seen once. The chain is built from TRBV5-1 and TRBJ1-1, with a tentative D call TRBD1 (6 bases). CDR1 and CDR2 (germline): SGHRS, YFSETQ. This CDR3 contains 15 residues. V gave up 7 bases and J gave up 0 bases, with 16 bases separating them. The CDR3 DNA reads TGCGCCAGCTCCGGACAGAGATACATGAACACTGAAGCTTTCTTT. Protein: CASSGQRYMNTEAFF.

The chain employs TRBV11-3 and TRBJ2-2, with 9 bases that match TRBD2. The V gene end was trimmed by 5 bases and the J gene end by 9 bases; junction bases not matched to a gene: 10. CDR1 and CDR2 (germline): SGHNT, YENEEA. The CDR3 consists of 15 residues. CDR3 nucleotide sequence: TGTGCCAGCAGCGCCTCGACTAGCGGTTTGAGGGAGCTGTTTTTT. Translating gives CASSASTSGLRELFF.

V usage is TRBV9 and J usage is TRBJ1-4; 9 bases line up with TRBD1. Per the germline V gene, CDR1 is SGDLS and CDR2 is YYNGEE. The J segment lost 3 bases and the V segment lost 6 bases, leaving 3 bases of the junction unmatched. The CDR3 has 14 residues. This CDR3 reads CASNRGQPNEKLFF. The CDR3 coding sequence is TGTGCCAGCAACAGGGGGCAACCTAATGAAAAACTGTTTTTT.

The rearrangement joins TRBV19 to TRBJ1-1; maybe TRBD1 (6 bases). Germline CDR1 LNHDA, CDR2 SQIVND (reference sequence). The CDR3 spans 14 residues. V was cut by 4 bases and J by 1 base, with 10 bases left in between. For the CDR3, the DNA is TGTGCCAGTAGTAATCCGGGACAGAACACTGAAGCTTTCTTT. Translation gives CASSNPGQNTEAFF.

There are a few counts of this clone. The V call is TRBV13, the J call TRBJ2-7; D call uncertain. The CDR3 has 12 amino acids. Germline V gene data show CDR1 as PRHDT and CDR2 as FYEKMQ (reference sequence). V lost 5 bases and J 6 bases, leaving 11 bases between the germline ends. The CDR3 here is CASSRQMGEQYV. CDR3 DNA: TGTGCCAGCAGCCGACAAATGGGCGAGCAGTACGTC.

This chain joins TRBV9 and TRBJ2-3; D is uncertain. From germline, CDR1 is SGDLS and CDR2 YYNGEE. V shed 1 base and J shed 1 base, with 13 bases lying between them. The CDR3 sequence is 16 residues long. The CDR3 here is CASSVTESQRTDTQYF. In DNA form, the CDR3 reads TGTGCCAGCAGCGTAACGGAGAGCCAGCGCACAGATACGCAGTATTTT. The entire variable domain, with the rest obtained from reference TRBV9 and TRBJ2-3, is as follows: DSGVTQTPKHLITATGQRVTLRCSPRSGDLSVYWYQQSLDQGLQFLIQYYNGEERAKGNILERFSAQQFPDLHSELNLSSLELGDSALYFCASSVTESQRTDTQYFGPGTRLTVL.

This clone appeared a single time. The chain uses TRBV27 and TRBJ1-1; D may be TRBD1 (5 bases). V was cut by 4 bases and J by 9 bases, with 9 bases left in between. The CDR3 extends over 11 amino acids. Germline assignment: CDR1 MNHEY and CDR2 SMNVEV (reference sequence). This chain's CDR3 is CASSWGEKAFF. CDR3 nucleotides: TGTGCCAGCAGTTGGGGGGAGAAAGCTTTCTTT.

The V and J genes are TRBV5-4 and TRBJ2-5, with 10 bases fitting TRBD2. Trimming removed 0 bases from V and 5 bases from J; junction bases left unmatched: 4. CDR1 and CDR2 from the germline V gene are SGHNT and YYREEE (reference sequence). This CDR3 spans 15 amino acids. This CDR3 reads CASSLASGGRETQYF. CDR3 coding DNA: TGTGCCAGCAGCTTGGCTAGCGGGGGACGGGAGACCCAGTACTTC.